This TCR beta chain emerged from a study of cytomegalovirus exposure and HLA in healthy donors (dated by TCRdb to 2015 to 2018). At the level of the whole study: An earlier analysis of 550 to 700 of the donors reported approximately 290 Gb of sequence data and 117 million unique TCR beta sequences from some 180 million T cells. An early release that covered around 590 HLA-typed donors contained about 300 gigabases of sequencing data and 85 million to 100 million unique TCR sequences. Among the roughly 400 genotyped donors, around 81% belonged to the genetic ancestry cluster associated with self-reported Caucasian donors. The study aimed to test whether cataloging public T cell receptors could reveal signatures of past pathogen exposure. The study profiled the T cell repertoires of more than 500 subjects by immunosequencing and related them to cytomegalovirus serostatus. Besides the first cohort of 666 subjects, a separate validation cohort made up of 95 to 150 different subjects was used. To predict cytomegalovirus infection status, the study brought together high-throughput TCR immunosequencing, statistical association of individual TCRs with disease status, and machine learning. A later analysis re-analyzed previously published TCR beta repertoires from 650 to 800 donors and added high-resolution HLA genotyping to study TCR occurrence patterns. In the later analysis, no new phenotypic data were used to find candidate immune exposures; instead, reliance was placed on TCR beta sequences and their occurrence across donors. In an earlier analysis of several hundred of the donors, high-throughput TCR beta sequencing was used to judge whether each TCR beta V gene segment behaved as functional or pseudogenic. Alongside the repertoire data, information on donor age, sex, ethnicity and CMV serostatus was compiled. A later genetic analysis used genome-wide SNP genotypes for about three fifths of the 666 donors, treating that subset as a discovery cohort. All discovery cohort repertoires had been generated using a single sequencing platform. HLA typing covered class I and class II loci at four-digit resolution. The number of typed donors differed by locus: about 629-630 for A, B, C, DRB1 and DQB1; 500 to 550 for DQA1; around 580 for DPA1; and approximately 450 for DPB1. Five DR-DQ haplotypes were treated as single units for association and clustering because of strong linkage in the cohort. Among about 360 genotyped donors of the cohort, an average of around 240,000 unique TCR beta nucleotide sequences were sequenced per donor, roughly 20% of them non-productive.

The investigation overall reported the following: In a later analysis, several top co-occurrence clusters were reported to appear linked to parvovirus B19, influenza, CMV and Epstein-Barr virus. In a later genetic analysis, a missense DCLRE1C variant was associated with V-gene and J-gene trimming of TCR beta chains, and the association was replicated in an independent cohort. A later analysis associated about 17,000 TCR beta sequences with specific HLA alleles at a false discovery rate of 0.05. The earlier analysis of almost 600 of the donors excluded roughly 17 rarely observed V segments, including chromosome 9 orphons, because counts were too low. In a later analysis, HLA-associated TCR beta chains showed more clonal expansion and lower generation probabilities than non-associated chains that were equally common. Because some donors lacked HLA typing at each locus, the association tests relied only on the typed subset. A cluster of highly shared sequence variants was judged likely to represent a technical artifact of the sequencing pipeline. A later analysis found that most CMV-associated TCR beta chains appeared HLA-restricted, with HLA associations seemingly driven largely by CMV exposure. The study gave a list of more than 150 TCR beta chains associated with cytomegalovirus. An earlier analysis of several hundred of the donors showed that most TCR beta V segments appeared in productive rearrangements either about 87% or about 30% of the time, which broadly matched IMGT annotations. Some IMGT-functional V segments, including TRBV6-2 and TRBV6-3, could not be told apart with the 87-base-pair reads, so those segments were excluded. When HLA alleles, especially DR and DQ, strongly co-occurred, TCR associations were difficult to assign to individual alleles. Roughly uniform sequencing depth across donors was assumed in presence/absence analyses, although this assumption may not hold. In vitro tests confirmed that a few of the cytomegalovirus-associated TCR beta chains recognize cytomegalovirus antigens. According to the authors, the approach could potentially be generalized to other disease states and immunological phenotypes. The classifier was reported to diagnose cytomegalovirus status with high specificity and sensitivity in both the original cohort and the validation cohort. According to a later genetic analysis, donors in an Asian-associated ancestry cluster had fewer N-insertions in productive TCRs than the roughly 660-donor mean. A further reported finding was that TCR beta sequences accurately predicted the HLA-A and HLA-B alleles for most subjects in the first cohort. In a later analysis, the rate of TCR association differed among HLA loci, with DRB1 alleles having the most associated TCRs and HLA-C alleles having the fewest. This cohort had only TCR beta chains sequenced, and the lack of alpha or paired-chain data limited which features could be detected. CMV serostatus was the only immune exposure information available for the cohort. Linkage disequilibrium might explain the correlated functional status among segregating V segments, but an unknown experimental factor could not be ruled out. Across donors, most TCR sequences were observed very rarely, whereas some public TCRs were present in many individuals.

As encoded in the germline V gene (reference sequence), CDR1 is PRHDT while CDR2 is FYEKMQ. V loses 5 bases of germline sequence and J loses 8 bases, and the interval between the two ends is 18 bases. Spanning cysteine to phenylalanine, the CDR3 consists of 15 amino acids. The read is trimmed to its CDR3 DNA, 45 bases read in frame from base 1. As concerns this clone: Its recognized antigen is unknown. No much larger clone exists at a distance of one base, and base qualities are not known.

The library came from the immunoSEQ multiplex PCR assay. For the multiplex PCR, a mixture combining 60 forward primers for TCR Vbeta segments and 13 reverse primers for TCR Jbeta segments was used. A multiplex PCR assay on genomic DNA amplified the CDR3 region of rearranged TCR beta genes. The amplified TCR beta libraries were sequenced on the Illumina HiSeq System as 87-base-pair reads. For the original study's pipeline: A later analysis tallied roughly 78 million unique TCR beta chains across the 666 repertoires, and approximately 11 million of those chains were shared by two or more donors. A nearest-neighbor algorithm error-corrected the raw reads and collapsed the reads into unique sequences, merging closely related sequences to remove PCR and sequencing errors. CDR3 sequences were aligned to IMGT reference sequences to assign V, D and J gene segments. For a sequence to be retained, a match of at least six nucleotides to both a V gene segment and a J gene segment was required. Rearrangements were classified as productive when the CDR3 lacked stop codons and remained in frame with V and J, and all other rearrangements were classified as non-productive. Following IMGT convention, CDR3 was defined as the stretch from the second conserved V-encoded cysteine up to the conserved J-encoded phenylalanine. The earlier analysis of about 620 of the donors excluded sequences that lacked an unambiguous match to a single V gene segment. An earlier analysis of fewer than 750 of the donors classified V segments as functional when productive rearrangements were above 56.7% and as segregating when the standard deviation between donors was above 5%. A statistical classification framework was built to diagnose cytomegalovirus status from the catalog of TCR beta chain sequences. V and J gene assignment, in a later analysis, came from comparing TCR nucleotide sequences with IMGT/GENE-DB human TR gene sequences. A later analysis assigned CDR3 sequences and most-parsimonious VDJ recombination scenarios with the TCRdist pipeline. A later analysis defined each TCR beta chain by its CDR3 amino acid sequence plus V-gene family, and excluded reads lacking a unique V-gene family. In a later analysis, approximately 640 highly shared, low-generation-probability nucleotide sequences were removed to address suspected cross-contamination and a sequencing artifact. For each public chain, a later analysis derived a clonal expansion index from normalized ranks of inferred template counts within each repertoire. In a later analysis, generation probabilities were computed using a VDJ recombination model fitted to out-of-frame rearrangements, and the results were checked against IGoR. In a later analysis, hypergeometric tests were used to score TCR-TCR, TCR-HLA and TCR-CMV co-occurrence, with a repertoire-size bias correction applied to TCR pairs. False discovery rates were estimated in a later analysis by permuting HLA or CMV assignments 20 times. A later analysis grouped co-occurring TCRs with DBSCAN, adding TCRdist sequence similarity when clustering within HLA-allele-positive subsets. Co-occurrence clustering excluded repertoires with fewer than 30,000 or more than 120,000 public chains, plus five with anomalous nucleotide sharing. Sourced from immuneACCESS, this table was stored by TCRdb with only in-frame sequences that have V and J called. A share of the clones is absent; for the studies checked, an unresolved V gene accounts for under half, and the remainder has no known explanation. Clone size and the V and J calls come from that table; the DNA yielded D and trimming. The sample profile shows about 180,000 clones; about three quarters of them were found once. The ten biggest clones cover around 1.5% of the sample.

The cohort was made up of 666 healthy bone marrow donors. All cohort members were sampled while nominally healthy, although unrecorded immune exposures were likely present. The donor tested CMV seronegative, placing the donor among the 350 or so seronegative members of the cohort. A peripheral blood sample was collected from each donor, and TCR beta sequencing was performed on peripheral blood mononuclear cells. The Qiagen DNeasy Blood Extraction Kit was used to extract genomic DNA from the blood cell samples. The receptor's source is a man between 18 and 29 years old in good health and CMV-seronegative. The sample taken for sequencing was PBMCs. The receptor chain draws on TRBV13 and TRBJ1-4; a confident D gene designation cannot be given. CDR3 sequence: CASSVKTGSGEKLFF. The sequenced DNA is TGTGCCAGCAGCGTAAAGACCGGGAGTGGGGAAAAACTGTTTTTT.